This T cell receptor beta chain was identified in a study of blood T cell repertoires in COVID-19. There are 14 residues in the CDR3. Germline V lookup: CDR1 LNHDA, CDR2 SQIVND (reference sequence). Trimming cost V 5 bases and J 5 bases, with 15 bases left between them. The table came from immunoSEQ multiplex PCR; TCRdb's copy has only in-frame clones and leaves some out. The sample records over 100,000 clones, approximately 88% being singletons. Input material: peripheral blood. This clonotype was obtained from a man aged 45 to 65 with acute or convalescent COVID-19. This rearrangement joins TRBV19 to TRBJ1-2; tentatively, D is TRBD1 (6 bases). In nucleotides, the CDR3 is TGTGCCAGTAGTTTAGTGGACAGCATATATGGCTACACCTTC. Amino acid sequence: CASSLVDSIYGYTF.